This T cell receptor beta chain was sequenced for a study of monozygotic twins with inflammatory bowel disease (dated by TCRdb to the late 2010s). For the study in its entirety: The complete study included some 28 monozygotic twin pairs: 19 IBD-discordant Danish pairs and nine German pairs, of which four were IBD-concordant and five were IBD-discordant. Disease-associated traits were sought mainly through comparisons between IBD patients and their genetically identical healthy co-twins within discordant pairs. Each individual had, on average, about 151 000 unique TCRalpha sequences and 181 000 unique TCRbeta sequences available for analysis. Findings and caveats that apply to the study as a whole: Different T cell subtypes could not be distinguished in the analysis. The results gave no support for a single strong signal or clonotype linked to IBD. Background noise and inter-individual variability may have been introduced into the repertoires by the differing immunosuppressive treatments among patients. Compared with healthy twins, IBD patients shared fewer clonotypes with other individuals, and the difference was most pronounced in patients with signs of disease activity. No difference in repertoire similarity was observed between concordant and discordant twins, possibly owing to limited statistical power. A decrease in TCRbeta repertoire diversity, as measured by inverse Simpson index, was observed in IBD patients compared with their healthy co-twins.

The library was prepared using 5' RACE. For each TCR library, 3,000 to 4,000 ng of total RNA was used. For each sample, cDNA was synthesized in eight separate reactions using SMARTScribe reverse transcriptase. During cDNA synthesis, template switching introduced unique molecular identifiers that contained a 6-nucleotide sample barcode. TCRalpha and TCRbeta cDNA was amplified in two nested PCRs of 16 and 9 cycles, and bead purification was carried out after each PCR. Before amplification, the cDNA was both treated with uracil DNA-glycosylase and purified with the QIAquick PCR purification kit. The second PCR added Illumina TruSeq-compatible adapters along with sample-specific barcodes. TapeStation and Qubit were used to check library quality and concentration, and 4 to 6 ng of each library went into the pool. Sequencing of the pooled libraries was done on an Illumina HiSeq2500 single-index Rapid Run using custom sequencing primers and 2 x 100 bp reads. In the paper's pipeline: MiGEC version 1.2.6 was used for UMI-based consensus assembly, which corrected PCR and sequencing errors. V(D)J alignment, clonotype assembly and CDR3 extraction were performed with MiXCR version 2.1.1. To normalise gene usage, clonotype sharing and MAIT/NKT TCR abundance, the top 1000, 10 000 and 20 000 clonotypes in each sample were analysed. Diversity was computed as the inverse Simpson index with the vegan R package after downsampling to 27 000 UMIs. Paired Mann-Whitney U tests were applied to discordant twin pairs, and Benjamini-Hochberg correction was used for multiple testing. After TCRdb reprocessed the reads, each CDR3 protein sequence was kept as one row, without DNA. The authors' filters were not applied to this entry. The sample has some 210,000 distinct CDR3 sequences on record. The ten largest account for around 1.5% of the sample.

An approximately 2.5 ml peripheral blood sample was drawn into PAXgene tubes per donor and stored at -80°C. Without any T cell sorting, total RNA was extracted from whole blood using the PAXgene blood miRNA kit on an automated QIAcube. Peripheral blood from monozygotic twin pairs who were concordant or discordant for inflammatory bowel disease underwent deep TCRalpha and TCRbeta repertoire profiling using unique molecular barcoding. Smoking habits were recorded for all twin pairs, and each individual was classified as a current, former or never smoker. To note about this clonotype: Its antigen is not yet known.

Per the germline V gene, MGHRA is the CDR1 and YSYEKL is the CDR2. From its cysteine to its phenylalanine, the CDR3 spans 13 amino acids. DNA for this receptor is not on file. The source is a human donor with ulcerative colitis or Crohn's disease, or a healthy co-twin of an affected twin (not recorded which). The sequenced sample consisted of blood. The chain was built from TRBV4-1 and TRBJ1-5; the D call of TRBD1 rests on TCRdb alone, since no DNA is present to check it. The CDR3 here reads CASSPSGGQPQHF.